The 23 T cell receptor beta chains listed next were all sequenced from one sample in a study of T cell repertoires in cytomegalovirus infection. Their target antigens are unknown. TCRdb re-called the reads with MiXCR, one entry per CDR3 protein. The sample contains roughly 920,000 distinct CDR3 sequences, around 30% of which appear only once. The sequenced sample was cultured CD8+ T cells from PBMCs, obtained from culture after CMV antigen stimulation. Receptors were obtained from a human donor in good health (CMV status not recorded). Some clones in this sample may be carry-over from other donors' samples.

The V and J genes are TRBV12-3 or TRBV12-4 and TRBJ2-3, with TRBD2 matching 9 bases. The CDR3 has 17 amino acids. V lost 4 bases and J lost 1; bases outside the gene matches: 9. The DNA of the CDR3 is TGTGCCAGCAGTTCCCGTGAAGTAGCGGGGGGCACAGATACGCAGTATTTT. It specifies CASSSREVAGGTDTQYF.

The rearrangement links TRBV6-1 to TRBJ1-6, with D possibly matching TRBD1 (5 bases). Trimming shortened V by 0 bases and J by 0 bases, and 15 bases separated the two germline ends. The germline CDR1 and CDR2 sequences are MNHNS and SASEGT. The CDR3 is 19 residues long. The CDR3 bases are TGTGCCAGCAGTGAAGCCGTAGGGGAGGCACGCTCCTATAATTCACCCCTCCACTTT. Translated: CASSEAVGEARSYNSPLHF.

The V gene is TRBV29-1, the J gene TRBJ1-1; D is perhaps TRBD1 (5 bases). Germline CDR1 and CDR2: SQVTM and ANQGSEA. V lost 1 base and J lost 6, with 6 bases in between. This CDR3 is 11 amino acids long. The CDR3 protein is CSVEVGPEAFF. CDR3 sequence (DNA): TGCAGCGTTGAAGTGGGGCCTGAAGCTTTCTTT.

As for this clonotype: One junction end does not reproduce the germline sequence, and a read error may be involved. The chain carries TRBV7-8 and TRBJ1-5; no definite D call. The germline V gene has CDR1 SGHVS and CDR2 FQNEAQ. The CDR3 spans 13 residues. This chain's CDR3 is CASSPATNQSQHF. The CDR3, as DNA: TGTGCCAGCAGCCCCGCGACCAATCAGTCCCAGCATTTT.

This sequence joins TRBV27 and TRBJ2-1; TRBD2 matches at 8 bases. The CDR3 is made up of 15 amino acids. V trimming: 6 bases; J trimming: 9 bases; junction bases outside the gene matches: 13. Germline V gene sequence: CDR1 MNHEY, CDR2 SMNVEV (reference sequence). The CDR3 loop is CASSFSGLGDTEQFF. The CDR3 DNA reads TGTGCCAGCAGCTTCTCGGGACTAGGGGATACTGAGCAGTTCTTC.

This clonotype was seen more than once but under ten times. The genes are TRBV4-3 and TRBJ2-5; 7 bases map to TRBD1. Germline V CDR1 and CDR2: LGHNA, YSLEER. The trim removed 1 base at V and 1 base at J, leaving 18 bases unmatched. CDR3 length: 20 residues. This chain's CDR3 is CASSQVFSVDRTGVQETQYF. CDR3 nucleotide sequence: TGCGCCAGCAGCCAAGTCTTTTCTGTCGATAGGACAGGAGTCCAAGAGACCCAGTACTTC.

This clonotype was detected only a few times. V usage is TRBV4-1 and J usage is TRBJ2-1; 8 nucleotides agree with TRBD1. The CDR3 is 16 residues long. Germline assignment: CDR1 MGHRA and CDR2 YSYEKL. The V segment lost 3 bases and the J segment 1 base; nucleotides outside the gene matches: 5. CDR3 DNA sequence: TGCGCCAGCAGCCACACAGGGGGACGTTCCTACAATGAGCAGTTCTTC. This codes for CASSHTGGRSYNEQFF.

The V gene is TRBV5-6, the J gene TRBJ1-1, with unresolved D. CDR1 is SGHDT, CDR2 YYEEEE, per germline. This CDR3 has 15 residues. Trimming left V 3 bases short and J 8 bases short, with 20 bases between. This CDR3 reads CASSSRPGLLREAFF. In DNA, the CDR3 is TGTGCCAGCAGCTCGAGGCCGGGCCTTTTAAGGGAAGCTTTCTTT.

The rearrangement joins TRBV7-9 to TRBJ1-1; possibly TRBD1 for D (6 bases). The CDR3 is 16 amino acids. Trimming pared 8 bases from V and 1 base from J, leaving 20 bases between. Germline loops: CDR1 SEHNR, CDR2 FQNEAQ (reference sequence). The CDR3 loop is CASGSGDKRANTEAFF. CDR3 coding DNA: TGTGCCAGCGGCTCTGGGGACAAGCGCGCGAACACTGAAGCTTTCTTT.

This clonotype was counted between two and nine times. This chain links TRBV7-2 with TRBJ2-6; 11 bases fit TRBD1. From germline, CDR1 is SGHTA and CDR2 FQGNSA. Losses at the gene ends were 5 bases for V and 0 bases for J; bases not matched to a gene: 6. The CDR3 has 18 amino acids. As DNA, the CDR3 is TGTGCCAGCAGCCCCGTCGGGACAGGGGGCTCTGGGGCCAACGTCCTGACTTTC. Protein sequence: CASSPVGTGGSGANVLTF.

The chain combines TRBV7-8 with TRBJ2-7; the D gene is possibly TRBD1 (6 bases). V was trimmed by 7 bases and J by 7 bases, leaving 14 bases between them. The germline V gene has CDR1 SGHVS and CDR2 FQNEAQ. This CDR3 spans 12 amino acids. Written as DNA, the CDR3 is TGTGCCAGCATCCAACAGGGCCCAGAGCAGTACTTC. Encoded protein: CASIQQGPEQYF.

V is TRBV20-1 and J is TRBJ2-3; a possible D gene is TRBD2 (6 bases). Trimming removed 5 bases at V and 2 bases at J, with 14 bases between. This CDR3 contains 14 residues. CDR1 is DFQATT and CDR2 is SNEGSKA in the germline V gene (reference sequence). CDR3: CSAPGVDHTDTQYF. The DNA for the CDR3 is TGCAGTGCTCCGGGGGTGGACCACACAGATACGCAGTATTTT.

This clonotype was detected a few times. The J gene is TRBJ2-4, the V gene TRBV28; D may match TRBD1 or TRBD2 (5 bases each). This CDR3 contains 13 residues. The V end lost 6 bases, the J end lost 8 bases, and 14 bases lay between the germline ends. Germline CDR1 is MDHEN and CDR2 is SYDVKM. This chain's CDR3 is CASSRTLGDIQYF. In DNA form, the CDR3 reads TGTGCCAGCAGCCGCACCCTGGGGGACATTCAGTACTTC.

This clonotype appeared a few times. The genes are TRBV12-3 or TRBV12-4 and TRBJ1-1; D remains ambiguous. There are 12 residues in the CDR3. Between the trimmed V and J ends, which lost 3 bases and 4 bases, there was a span of 6 bases. CDR3 in DNA: TGTGCCAGCAGTTTCACTATCACTGAAGCTTTCTTT. The encoded protein is CASSFTITEAFF.

This clonotype was picked up a small number of times. This chain connects TRBV7-2 to TRBJ2-5; D tentatively reads TRBD1 or TRBD2 (6 bases each). The ends were cut back, 5 bases at V and 1 base at J, with 14 bases in the middle. Germline V lookup: CDR1 SGHTA, CDR2 FQGNSA. This CDR3 comprises 15 residues. The DNA for the CDR3 is TGTGCCAGCAGCCCTCGGGGGCTAGCCCAAGAGACCCAGTACTTC. Translating it yields CASSPRGLAQETQYF.

Only a few counts were recorded for this clonotype. The chain links TRBV5-4 to TRBJ1-6; no definite D call. Looked up from germline, CDR1 is SGHNT and CDR2 is YYREEE (reference sequence). V was shortened by 10 bases and J by 9 bases, with 14 bases between the two germline ends. The CDR3 extends over 12 amino acids. CDR3 nucleotides: TGTGCCGAAAGTGATGGGAGTTCACCCCTCCACTTT. Translation: CAESDGSSPLHF.

This clonotype showed up just a few times. This chain joins TRBV10-3 and TRBJ2-6; 8 nucleotides line up with TRBD1. Germline V lookup: CDR1 ENHRY, CDR2 SYGVKD. Trimming at V came to 7 bases and at J to 1 base, leaving 6 bases not matched to a gene. There are 16 residues in the CDR3. CDR3 amino acids: CAIMDRVFSGANVLTF. The CDR3 region has the DNA TGTGCCATCATGGACAGGGTGTTTTCTGGGGCCAACGTCCTGACTTTC.

This chain uses TRBV10-3 with TRBJ2-1, with TRBD2 matching over 12 bases. The CDR3 has 19 residues. The germline gives CDR1 ENHRY, CDR2 SYGVKD. The ends lost 7 bases at V and 0 bases at J; junction bases unmatched: 13. The CDR3 bases are TGTGCCATCACCACTCTCCGGCTAGCGGGGGGGAGCTCCTACAATGAGCAGTTCTTC. Translation gives CAITTLRLAGGSSYNEQFF.

V is TRBV19 and J is TRBJ2-7; possibly TRBD2 for D (6 bases). This CDR3 is built from 14 residues. The germline gives CDR1 LNHDA, CDR2 SQIVND (reference sequence). V was shortened by 2 bases and J by 1 base, with 9 bases between the two germline ends. CDR3 sequence: CASSISLASYEQYF. The CDR3 DNA follows: TGTGCCAGTAGTATAAGTCTAGCGTCCTACGAGCAGTACTTC.

This clonotype occurred many times. V and J are TRBV7-2 and TRBJ1-6; tentative D call: TRBD1 (5 bases). The CDR3 consists of 16 residues. Trimming removed 7 bases at V and 7 bases at J, with 20 bases between. From germline, CDR1 is SGHTA and CDR2 FQGNSA. CDR3 loop: CASTPSAGLLNSPLHF. CDR3 DNA: TGTGCCAGCACGCCGTCGGCAGGGCTGCTAAATTCACCCCTCCACTTT. The full variable domain, with the rest looked up from reference TRBV7-2 and TRBJ1-6, is GAGVSQSPSNKVTEKGKDVELRCDPISGHTALYWYRQSLGQGLEFLIYFQGNSAPDKSGLPSDRFSAERTGGSVSTLTIQRTQQEDSAVYLCASTPSAGLLNSPLHFGNGTRLTVT.

This clonotype was observed a handful of times. V and J are TRBV12-3 or TRBV12-4 and TRBJ2-6, with D perhaps given as TRBD1 or TRBD2 (5 bases each). The CDR3 consists of 18 residues. V lost 6 bases and J 0 bases, leaving 18 bases between the germline ends. The DNA for the CDR3 is TGTGCCAGCAGCTCGTCCGGGACGGCTTACTCTGGGGCCAACGTCCTGACTTTC. Translated: CASSSSGTAYSGANVLTF.

The V call is TRBV27, the J call TRBJ2-1; 7 bases agree with TRBD1. CDR3 length: 15 residues. The ends lost 2 bases at V and 7 bases at J; junction bases unmatched: 8. Germline CDR1 is MNHEY and CDR2 is SMNVEV (reference sequence). CDR3 nucleotide sequence: TGTGCCAGCAGTTTACTTCTGGGACAGTCTAATGAGCAGTTCTTC. Translated, it gives CASSLLLGQSNEQFF.

This chain links TRBV6-2 or TRBV6-3 with TRBJ2-7, with TRBD1 matching over 8 bases. The CDR3 is made up of 18 amino acids. V lost 2 bases and J lost 0; bases outside the gene matches: 12. Germline CDR1 is MNHEY and CDR2 is SVGEGT. CDR3 in amino acids: CASSYGLFGGTGSYEQYV. CDR3 bases: TGTGCCAGCAGTTACGGATTATTTGGGGGGACAGGCTCCTACGAGCAGTACGTC.